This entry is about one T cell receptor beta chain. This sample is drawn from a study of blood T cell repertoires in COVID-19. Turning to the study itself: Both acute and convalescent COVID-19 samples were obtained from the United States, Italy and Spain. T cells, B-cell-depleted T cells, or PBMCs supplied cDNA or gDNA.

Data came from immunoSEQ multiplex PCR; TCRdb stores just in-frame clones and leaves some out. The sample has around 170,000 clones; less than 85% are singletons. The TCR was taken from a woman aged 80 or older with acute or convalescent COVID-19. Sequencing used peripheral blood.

The CDR3 spells CASSSIGVGTDTQYF. CDR3 nucleotide sequence: TGTGCCAGCAGCTCTATAGGGGTTGGAACAGATACGCAGTATTTT. The genes are TRBV7-9 and TRBJ2-3; weak D call: TRBD1 (5 bases). Germline-derived CDR1 and CDR2 are SEHNR and FQNEAQ (reference sequence). V gave up 4 bases and J gave up 3 bases, with 14 bases separating them. CDR3 size: 15 residues.